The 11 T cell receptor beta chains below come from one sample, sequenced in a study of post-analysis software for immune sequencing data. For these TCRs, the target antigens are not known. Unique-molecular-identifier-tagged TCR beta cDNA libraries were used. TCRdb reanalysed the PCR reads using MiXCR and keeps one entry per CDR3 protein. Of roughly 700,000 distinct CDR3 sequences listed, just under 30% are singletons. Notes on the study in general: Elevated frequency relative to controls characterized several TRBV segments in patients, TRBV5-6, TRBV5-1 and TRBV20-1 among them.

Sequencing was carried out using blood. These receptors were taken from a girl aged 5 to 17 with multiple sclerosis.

The CDR3 region has the DNA TGTGCCAGCAGCTTACAGGCAATGGGGACAGATACGCAGTATTTT. Residues: CASSLQAMGTDTQYF. The chain employs TRBV13 and TRBJ2-3, with D uncertain. Trimming pared 2 bases from V and 3 bases from J, leaving 12 bases between. From germline, CDR1 is PRHDT and CDR2 FYEKMQ (reference sequence). The CDR3 sequence is 15 residues long.

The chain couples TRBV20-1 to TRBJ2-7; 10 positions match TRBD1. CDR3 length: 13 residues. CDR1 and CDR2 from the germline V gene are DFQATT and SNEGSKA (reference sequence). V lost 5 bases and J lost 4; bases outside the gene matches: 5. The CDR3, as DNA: TGCAGTGCTGGGACAGGGGCGGGTTACGAGCAGTACTTC. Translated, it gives CSAGTGAGYEQYF.

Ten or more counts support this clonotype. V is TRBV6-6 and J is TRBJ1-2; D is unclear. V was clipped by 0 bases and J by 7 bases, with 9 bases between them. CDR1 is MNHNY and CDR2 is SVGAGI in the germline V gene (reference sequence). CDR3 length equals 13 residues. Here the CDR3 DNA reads TGTGCCAGCAGTTACTCGATCCCCTCTGGCTACACCTTC. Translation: CASSYSIPSGYTF.

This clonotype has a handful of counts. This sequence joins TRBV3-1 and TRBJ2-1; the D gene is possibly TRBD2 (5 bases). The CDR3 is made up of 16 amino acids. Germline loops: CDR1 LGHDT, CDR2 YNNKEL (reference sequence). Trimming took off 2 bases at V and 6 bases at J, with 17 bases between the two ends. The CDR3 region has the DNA TGTGCCAGCAGCCAACTCAGGACTCCTGGCGCCAATGAGCAGTTCTTC. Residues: CASSQLRTPGANEQFF.

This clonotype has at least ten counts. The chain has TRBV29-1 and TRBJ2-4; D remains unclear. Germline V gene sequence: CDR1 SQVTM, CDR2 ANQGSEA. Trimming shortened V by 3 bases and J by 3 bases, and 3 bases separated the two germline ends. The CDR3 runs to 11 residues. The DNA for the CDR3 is TGCAGCGTTGAGTTCAAAAACATTCAGTACTTC. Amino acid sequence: CSVEFKNIQYF.

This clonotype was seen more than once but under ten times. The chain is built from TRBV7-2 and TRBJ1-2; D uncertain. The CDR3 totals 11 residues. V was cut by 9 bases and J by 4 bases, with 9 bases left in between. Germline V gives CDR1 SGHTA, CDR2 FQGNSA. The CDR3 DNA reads TGTGCCAGTTCTATCATCTATGGCTACACCTTC. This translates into CASSIIYGYTF.

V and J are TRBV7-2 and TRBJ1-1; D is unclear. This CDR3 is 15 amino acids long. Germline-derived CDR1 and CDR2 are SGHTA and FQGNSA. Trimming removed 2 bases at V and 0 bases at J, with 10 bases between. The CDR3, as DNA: TGTGCCAGCAGCTTATACCGCAATCTGAACACTGAAGCTTTCTTT. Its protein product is CASSLYRNLNTEAFF.

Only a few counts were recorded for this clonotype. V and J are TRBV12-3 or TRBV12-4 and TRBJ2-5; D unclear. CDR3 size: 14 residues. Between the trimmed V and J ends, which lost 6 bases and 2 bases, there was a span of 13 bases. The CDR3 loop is CASRPGPLQETQYF. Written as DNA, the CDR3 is TGTGCCAGCAGGCCTGGGCCACTACAAGAGACCCAGTACTTC.

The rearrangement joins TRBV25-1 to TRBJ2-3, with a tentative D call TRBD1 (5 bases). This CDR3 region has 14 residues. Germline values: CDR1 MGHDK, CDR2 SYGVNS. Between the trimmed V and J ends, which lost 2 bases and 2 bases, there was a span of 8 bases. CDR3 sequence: CASSELRATDTQYF. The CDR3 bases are TGTGCCAGCAGTGAACTCAGGGCCACAGATACGCAGTATTTT.

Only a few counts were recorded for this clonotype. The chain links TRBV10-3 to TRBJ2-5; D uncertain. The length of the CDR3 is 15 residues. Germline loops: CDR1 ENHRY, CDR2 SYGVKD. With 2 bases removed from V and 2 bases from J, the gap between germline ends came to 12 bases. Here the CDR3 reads CAISEAPAGQETQYF. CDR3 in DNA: TGTGCCATCAGTGAGGCCCCGGCAGGTCAAGAGACCCAGTACTTC.

The CDR3, as DNA: TGCGCCAGCAGTCAATCCCATGGCGGGGGCCGGGTCACTGAAGCTTTCTTT. Protein product: CASSQSHGGGRVTEAFF. The rearrangement links TRBV23-1 to TRBJ1-1; D is perhaps TRBD1 (6 bases). TRBV23-1 is given ORF status, its function remaining uncertain. CDR3 size: 17 residues. Trimming took 0 bases from V and 4 from J, leaving 18 bases between them.